Listed below are T cell receptor beta chains from one sample, sequenced in a study of radiotherapy plus CTLA-4 blockade in lung cancer. Libraries were prepared by immunoSEQ multiplex PCR; TCRdb keeps only in-frame clonotypes and omits some of them. The sample has some 73,000 clones; nearly 75% are singletons. The input for sequencing was peripheral blood, taken from a patient treated with radiotherapy plus ipilimumab. The source of these receptors is a human donor with non-small cell lung cancer whose response to radiotherapy plus ipilimumab could not be evaluated. Each CDR3 is given with its conserved first and last residue. The D gene is left open where the match is weak. Clone size is shown for a subset of rows, as once, few, many or a class of expanded clone.

j_call d_call v_call clone_size cdr3_aa cdr3_nt
TRBJ1-2 TRBD1 TRBV6-6 few CASSFQGQGRGYTF TGTGCCAGCAGTTTCCAAGGACAGGGCCGTGGCTACACCTTC
TRBJ2-7 TRBD1 TRBV5-1 . CASSLTGQGAYEQYF TGCGCCAGCAGCTTGACAGGACAGGGGGCGTACGAGCAGTACTTC
TRBJ1-2 . TRBV19 . CASSTGQNVGGTF TGTGCCAGTAGTACAGGGCAGAACGTGGGGGGCACCTTC
TRBJ2-7 TRBD2 TRBV5-1 once CASSLWSGRLAGGFTYEQYF TGCGCCAGCAGCTTGTGGTCGGGTCGACTAGCGGGAGGGTTCACCTACGAGCAGTACTTC
TRBJ2-6 TRBD1 TRBV18 few CASSPLGQPTSGANVLTF TGTGCCAGCTCACCTCTGGGACAGCCAACCTCTGGGGCCAACGTCCTGACTTTC
TRBJ2-7 TRBD1 TRBV19 few CASRGQGVYEQYF TGTGCCAGTAGAGGACAGGGAGTCTACGAGCAGTACTTC
TRBJ2-4 . TRBV4-1 . CASSQPGRSLAKNIQYF TGCGCCAGCAGCCAACCAGGGCGAAGTCTAGCCAAAAACATTCAGTACTTC
TRBJ2-2 TRBD1 TRBV6-1 few CASNGRGPSGELFF TGTGCCAGCAACGGCAGGGGGCCTTCTGGGGAGCTGTTTTTT
TRBJ1-1 . TRBV28 . CASSVQQGNTEAFF TGTGCCAGCAGTGTCCAACAGGGGAACACTGAAGCTTTCTTT
TRBJ2-3 TRBD2 TRBV11-2 . CASSLSARGGTDTQYF TGTGCCAGCAGCTTATCGGCGCGGGGGGGCACAGATACGCAGTATTTT
TRBJ2-1 TRBD2 TRBV7-2 once CASSTIAGGPYNEQFF TGTGCCAGCAGCACAATAGCGGGAGGGCCCTACAATGAGCAGTTCTTC
TRBJ2-3 . TRBV20-1 few CSAATWDTQYF TGCAGTGCTGCAACATGGGATACGCAGTATTTT
TRBJ2-2 . TRBV19 . CASRLRGGELFF TGTGCCAGTAGGCTAAGGGGCGGGGAGCTGTTTTTT
TRBJ2-7 . TRBV28 once CASRPSGTLTYEQYF TGTGCCAGCAGGCCCTCCGGGACATTGACCTACGAGCAGTACTTC
TRBJ1-1 TRBD1 TRBV5-1 . CASSDRGTEAFF TGCGCCAGCAGCGACAGGGGCACTGAAGCTTTCTTT
TRBJ1-4 . TRBV7-2 . CASSLRDKLFF TGTGCCAGCAGCTTGCGGGACAAACTGTTTTTT
TRBJ1-4 . TRBV19 . CLGGRGVLTNEKLFF TGTCTCGGGGGGCGGGGTGTTCTCACTAATGAAAAACTGTTTTTT
TRBJ1-1 . TRBV6-5 . CAPLGGGTEAFF TGTGCCCCTCTGGGGGGGGGCACTGAAGCTTTCTTT
TRBJ2-5 TRBD2 TRBV28 . CASDSGQETQYF TGTGCCAGCGATAGCGGGCAAGAGACCCAGTACTTC
TRBJ2-3 . TRBV5-1 . CASSLAFSESPDTQYF TGCGCCAGCAGCTTGGCCTTTTCTGAGTCCCCAGATACGCAGTATTTT
TRBJ2-6 TRBD1 TRBV4-2 . CASSLTGGPSGANVLTF TGTGCCAGCAGCCTTACAGGGGGGCCCTCTGGGGCCAACGTCCTGACTTTC
TRBJ2-1 . TRBV6-1 . CASSGSASSYNEQFF TGTGCCAGCAGTGGTAGCGCCAGCTCCTACAATGAGCAGTTCTTC
TRBJ2-1 . TRBV6-1 . CASVVTGSYNEQFF TGTGCCAGTGTAGTCACAGGGTCCTACAATGAGCAGTTCTTC
TRBJ1-2 TRBD1 TRBV6-1 few CASSPPDRVLNGYTF TGTGCCAGCAGCCCGCCGGACAGGGTCCTAAATGGCTACACCTTC
TRBJ2-1 TRBD2 TRBV2 . CASSLGLAGDEQFF TGTGCCAGCAGTCTGGGACTAGCGGGAGATGAGCAGTTCTTC
TRBJ2-1 . TRBV27 . CASSLSVAGYNEQFF TGTGCCAGCAGTTTATCAGTGGCGGGCTACAATGAGCAGTTCTTC
TRBJ2-2 TRBD2 TRBV9 . CASSDGGVAGELFF TGTGCCAGCAGCGACGGGGGGGTAGCCGGGGAGCTGTTTTTT
TRBJ1-1 . TRBV7-2 few CASNVGAGEAFF TGTGCCAGCAACGTAGGGGCAGGTGAAGCTTTCTTT
TRBJ2-7 . TRBV19 . CASSTAAGRGESYEQYF TGTGCCAGTAGTACCGCCGCGGGCAGGGGGGAATCCTACGAGCAGTACTTC
TRBJ1-3 . TRBV7-2 . CASSLQRGNTIYF TGTGCCAGCAGCTTACAGCGTGGAAACACCATATATTTT
TRBJ2-3 TRBD1 TRBV7-9 . CASSLRDSIPTDTQYF TGTGCCAGCAGCCTCCGGGACAGTATACCCACAGATACGCAGTATTTT
TRBJ2-5 . TRBV7-2 few CASSLVLQETQYF TGTGCCAGCAGCTTAGTACTACAAGAGACCCAGTACTTC
TRBJ2-1 . TRBV7-2 . CASSFTSPYNEQFF TGTGCCAGCAGCTTTACTAGCCCCTACAATGAGCAGTTCTTC
TRBJ1-1 TRBD1 TRBV29-1 . CSGAGGTDTEAFF TGCAGCGGTGCAGGGGGCACAGACACTGAAGCTTTCTTT
TRBJ2-2 TRBD1 TRBV5-1 . CASSSARPGQGAPGELFF TGCGCCAGCAGCTCGGCCAGACCGGGACAGGGGGCCCCCGGGGAGCTGTTTTTT
TRBJ2-7 . TRBV27 few CASSLSWYF TGTGCCAGCAGTTTATCCTGGTACTTC
TRBJ1-2 TRBD1 TRBV5-1 . CASSLNTGQVPYGYTF TGCGCCAGCAGCTTGAATACCGGACAGGTTCCCTATGGCTACACCTTC
TRBJ2-5 TRBD1 TRBV6-1 . CASSELMGQGAQTQYF TGTGCCAGCAGTGAACTGATGGGACAGGGGGCTCAGACCCAGTACTTC
TRBJ2-1 TRBD2 TRBV5-1 . CASSPRPGLAGFGTYNEQFF TGCGCCAGCAGCCCCCGACCGGGACTAGCGGGATTTGGGACCTACAATGAGCAGTTCTTC
TRBJ1-1 . TRBV11-3 . CASSLTDTEAFF TGTGCCAGCAGCTTGACAGACACTGAAGCTTTCTTT
TRBJ2-7 . TRBV5-1 . CASSWGTGYEQYF TGCGCCAGCAGCTGGGGGACTGGATACGAGCAGTACTTC
TRBJ2-3 TRBD2 TRBV15 . CATSRDPPSSGHTDTQYF TGTGCCACCAGCAGAGATCCCCCCAGTAGCGGGCACACAGATACGCAGTATTTT
TRBJ1-3 . TRBV19 few CASSSGLISGNTIYF TGTGCCAGTAGCTCCGGACTCATCTCTGGAAACACCATATATTTT
TRBJ2-7 TRBD2 TRBV5-4 . CASSPSGRSYEQYF TGTGCCAGCAGCCCGAGCGGGAGATCCTACGAGCAGTACTTC
TRBJ2-3 . TRBV7-2 . CASSLARDTQYF TGTGCCAGCAGCTTAGCCCGGGATACGCAGTATTTT
TRBJ2-1 . TRBV5-1 . CASSLAGGTLSYNEQFF TGCGCCAGCAGCTTGGCCGGAGGGACTCTCTCCTACAATGAGCAGTTCTTC
TRBJ2-5 TRBD2 TRBV2 . CASSENSGSQETQYF TGTGCCAGCAGTGAAAATAGCGGGTCTCAAGAGACCCAGTACTTC
TRBJ2-3 . TRBV10-1 . CASSKDSPTDTQYF TGCGCCAGCAGTAAAGACAGTCCCACAGATACGCAGTATTTT
TRBJ2-1 . TRBV19 . CASSLTGYNEQFF TGTGCCAGTAGCCTGACAGGTTACAATGAGCAGTTCTTC
TRBJ1-2 TRBD1 TRBV7-2 . CASRPGGGANYGYTF TGTGCCAGCAGGCCAGGGGGAGGAGCTAACTATGGCTACACCTTC
TRBJ1-1 . TRBV15 . CATSRAGQGWLWGTEAFF TGTGCCACCAGCAGAGCGGGGCAGGGGTGGTTATGGGGCACTGAAGCTTTCTTT
TRBJ1-4 . TRBV19 few CASRRSGHYATNEKLFF TGTGCCAGTCGTCGATCCGGCCACTATGCAACTAATGAAAAACTGTTTTTT